Reported below is one T cell receptor beta chain. The antigen remains unidentified. This sample is drawn from a study of T cell responses to AZD1222 COVID-19 vaccine. V trimming: 4 bases; J trimming: 3 bases; junction bases outside the gene matches: 5. Germline V gene data show CDR1 as SGHRS and CDR2 as YFSETQ. CDR3 length: 15 residues. Broader study findings: Following two doses of AZD1222, Spike-specific TCR breadth and depth rose. Along spike, vaccine-associated CD4 TCRs were found throughout, with dominance at 160-218 and 743-854. Researchers took repertoire samples only after the peak T cell response had come. The reported proportion of spike-specific TCRs targeting unmutated variant regions was nearly half.

Sequenced by immunoSEQ multiplex PCR; TCRdb stores in-frame clones only, minus some. The sample includes about 170,000 clones, roughly 85% of them seen just once. The chain carries TRBV5-1 and TRBJ1-5; TRBD1 matches 9 bases. Sequencing was performed on peripheral blood, taken 28 days after the second AZD1222 dose. This TCR derives from an adult who received the AZD1222 COVID-19 vaccine. The CDR3 bases are TGCGCCAGCAGCCCGGGGACAGGGTTCAATCAGCCCCAGCATTTT. It specifies CASSPGTGFNQPQHF. Supplemented by reference TRBV5-1 and TRBJ1-5, the full variable domain reads KAGVTQTPRYLIKTRGQQVTLSCSPISGHRSVSWYQQTPGQGLQFLFEYFSETQRNKGNFPGRFSGRQFSNSRSEMNVSTLELGDSALYLCASSPGTGFNQPQHFGDGTRLSIL.